These 6 T cell receptor beta chains were sequenced from one sample in a study of early T cells in non-severe SARS-CoV-2 infection. MiXCR was run by TCRdb on the 5' RACE reads, yielding one entry per CDR3 protein. The sample holds some 75,000 distinct CDR3 sequences; roughly 15% are singletons and the top ten take more than 1.2%. Sequences were obtained from whole blood. The receptors here all came from an adult who was a healthcare worker with PCR-confirmed SARS-CoV-2 infection or an uninfected control (not recorded which).

This clonotype was seen more than once but under ten times. V gene TRBV5-1 combines with J gene TRBJ2-5; weak D call: TRBD2 (6 bases). V lost 10 bases, J lost 1 base, and 14 bases lay in between. The CDR3 sequence is 13 residues long. The V gene's germline CDR1 is SGHRS and CDR2 YFSETQ. The CDR3 nucleotides are TGCGCCTGTAGCCCGGGACTCCAAGAGACCCAGTACTTC. It yields the protein CACSPGLQETQYF.

The chain has TRBV20-1 and TRBJ2-7, with a weak D call TRBD2 (6 bases). V was trimmed by 3 bases and J by 4 bases, leaving 10 bases between them. Germline CDR1 is DFQATT and CDR2 is SNEGSKA (reference sequence). CDR3 length equals 12 residues. CDR3 residues: CSASEGGYEQYF. The CDR3 nucleotides are TGCAGTGCTAGCGAGGGAGGTTACGAGCAGTACTTC.

This clonotype has just a few counts. This chain uses TRBV6-4 with TRBJ2-3, with TRBD1 as a possible D gene (6 bases). The CDR3 sequence is 14 residues long. Between the trimmed V and J ends, which lost 8 bases and 1 base, there was a span of 13 bases. Germline V gene sequence: CDR1 MRHNA, CDR2 SNTAGT. CDR3 nucleotides: TGTGCCAGCGGAAGAGGGGGAGGCACAGATACGCAGTATTTT. Protein sequence: CASGRGGGTDTQYF.

This clonotype came up many times. The J gene is TRBJ2-7, the V gene TRBV7-2, with D unclear. Trimming removed 0 bases at V and 3 bases at J, with 9 bases between. CDR1 is SGHTA and CDR2 is FQGNSA in the germline V gene. There are 14 residues in the CDR3. This CDR3 is CASSLAPTDYEQYF. Here the CDR3 DNA reads TGTGCCAGCAGCTTAGCGCCCACTGACTACGAGCAGTACTTC.

This clonotype has a count of ten or more. The chain is built from TRBV15 and TRBJ2-5; 7 bases align to TRBD1. The CDR3 has 15 residues. Unmatched junction bases numbered 12, after V lost 1 base and J lost 10 bases. CDR1 and CDR2 (germline): LNHNV, YYDKDF (reference sequence). CDR3 amino acids: CATSRVSGTAGDQYF. The CDR3, as DNA: TGTGCCACCAGCAGAGTCTCCGGGACAGCAGGGGACCAGTACTTC.

This clonotype occurred many times. The CDR3 protein is CSVGRPTGGELFF. CDR3 bases: TGCAGCGTTGGCCGACCCACCGGCGGGGAGCTGTTTTTT. V gene TRBV29-1 combines with J gene TRBJ2-2; no definite D call. Germline CDR1 SQVTM, CDR2 ANQGSEA. V lost 4 bases to trimming and J lost 7 bases, with 13 bases between them. The CDR3 runs 13 residues.